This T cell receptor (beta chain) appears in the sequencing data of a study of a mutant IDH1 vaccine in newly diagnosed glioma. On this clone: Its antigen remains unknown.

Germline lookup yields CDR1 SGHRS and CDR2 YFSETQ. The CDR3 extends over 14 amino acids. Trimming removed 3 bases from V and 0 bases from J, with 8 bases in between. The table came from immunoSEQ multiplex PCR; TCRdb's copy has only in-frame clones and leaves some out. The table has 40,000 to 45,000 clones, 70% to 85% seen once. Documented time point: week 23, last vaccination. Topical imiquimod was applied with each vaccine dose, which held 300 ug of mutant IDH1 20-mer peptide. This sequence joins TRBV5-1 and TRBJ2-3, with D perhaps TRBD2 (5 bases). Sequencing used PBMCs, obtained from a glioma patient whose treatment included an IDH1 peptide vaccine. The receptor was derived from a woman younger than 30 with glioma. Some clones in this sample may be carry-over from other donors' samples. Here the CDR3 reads CASSWRSSTDTQYF. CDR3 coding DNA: TGCGCCAGCAGCTGGAGGTCTAGCACAGATACGCAGTATTTT.